A single sample is the source of the 6 T cell receptor beta chains below, sequenced in a study of Graves' ophthalmopathy and Graves' hyperthyroidism. RNA transcripts were the source from which TCR beta CDR3 regions were amplified. HTBI-primed RT-PCR formed the first round, and a multiplex PCR formed the second. MiXCR, applied by TCRdb to the multiplex PCR reads, yields one record per CDR3 protein. The repertoire consists of 900,000 to 1,200,000 distinct CDR3 sequences, with about two fifths occurring once and the leading ten covering over 8.5%. Sequenced sample: peripheral blood or thyroid tissue (not recorded which). The origin of the receptors is an adult man with Graves' hyperthyroidism.

The chain uses TRBV24-1 and TRBJ2-5; 9 nucleotides match TRBD2. CDR1 is KGHDR, CDR2 SFDVKD, per germline. V lost 6 bases, J lost 5 bases, and 15 bases stayed unmatched. The CDR3 totals 17 residues. CDR3 amino acids: CATSPGLARRGFETQYF. The CDR3 DNA reads as TGTGCCACCAGTCCGGGACTAGCACGAAGAGGGTTCGAGACCCAGTACTTC.

The chain uses TRBV29-1 and TRBJ1-1; 7 nucleotides line up with TRBD1. Germline V gives CDR1 SQVTM, CDR2 ANQGSEA. V gave up 6 bases and J gave up 6 bases; unmatched junction bases: 4. This CDR3 contains 11 residues. The CDR3 nucleotides are TGCAGCGTAAAGGGGGCTTCTGAAGCTTTCTTT. Translated, it gives CSVKGASEAFF. Based on the CDR3 plus reference TRBV29-1 and TRBJ1-1, the full variable domain is SAVISQKPSRDICQRGTSLTIQCQVDSQVTMMFWYRQQPGQSLTLIATANQGSEATYESGFVIDKFPISRPNLTFSTLTVSNMSPEDSSIYLCSVKGASEAFFGQGTRLTVV.

For this clonotype: Given a much more abundant clone one base away, this may be a read error. The chain links TRBV2 to TRBJ1-1; a possible D gene is TRBD1 (6 bases). Germline V gene sequence: CDR1 SNHLY, CDR2 FYNNEI. This CDR3 region has 17 residues. V was shortened by 6 bases and J by 4 bases, with 24 bases between the two germline ends. The CDR3 reads CASRALLTGNVSTEAFF. CDR3 coding DNA: TGTGCCAGCAGGGCCCTCCTGACAGGAAACGTGAGCACTGAAGCTTTCTTT. Filled out from reference TRBV2 and TRBJ1-1, the complete variable domain reads EPEVTQTPSHQVTQMGQEVILRCVPISNHLYFYWYRQILGQKVEFLVSFYNNEISEKSEIFDDQFSVERPDGSNFTLKIRSTKLEDSAMYFCASRALLTGNVSTEAFFGQGTRLTVV.

The count of this clonotype is one. The chain carries TRBV11-2 and TRBJ2-7, with a possible D match to TRBD1 (5 bases). The ends were cut back, 11 bases at V and 0 bases at J, with 17 bases in the middle. This CDR3 is 14 amino acids long. Germline loops: CDR1 SGHAT, CDR2 FQNNGV. The CDR3 nucleotides are TGTGCCTGGGAAGGACACACTCTCTCCTACGAGCAGTACTTC. Its translation is CAWEGHTLSYEQYF. Filled out from reference TRBV11-2 and TRBJ2-7, the complete variable domain reads EAGVAQSPRYKIIEKRQSVAFWCNPISGHATLYWYQQILGQGPKLLIQFQNNGVVDDSQLPKDRFSAERLKGVDSTLKIQPAKLEDSAVYLCAWEGHTLSYEQYFGPGTRLTVT.

This clonotype was counted a few times. The CDR3 DNA sequence: TGTGCCAGCAGCCAAGATCCGGGGCAGCGCGGCTACACCTTC. Encoded protein: CASSQDPGQRGYTF. The rearrangement joins TRBV3-1 to TRBJ1-2; D may be TRBD1 (5 bases). The germline CDR1 and CDR2 sequences are LGHDT and YNNKEL (reference sequence). V was trimmed by 0 bases and J by 8 bases, leaving 13 bases between them. CDR3 length equals 14 residues.

This clonotype was detected only once. Likely a read error: the CDR3 ends without its conserved phenylalanine or tryptophan. No DNA is shown, since the ends of the CDR3 on it are uncertain; the CDR3 is the one TCRdb lists. The V gene is TRBV29-1, the J gene TRBJ1-1; TRBD1 reflects the table's D call only, with no check against the DNA. Germline CDR1 SQVTM, CDR2 ANQGSEA. The CDR3 comprises 12 residues, both ends counted. CDR3 amino acids: CSVGGRGREDVY.